The 5 T cell receptor beta chains below all came from one sample that was sequenced in a study of T cells expressing NK-cell markers. TCRdb re-called the 5' RACE reads, yielding one record per CDR3 amino acid sequence without DNA. Found here are fewer than 550,000 distinct CDR3 sequences; the top ten clones hold roughly 1.4%. The sequenced material came from blood T cells: a sorted CD56 or NKG2C T cell subset, CD4+ or CD8+ T cells, or bulk PBMC T cells (not recorded which). These receptors originate from a woman in her 50s in good health.

The V gene is TRBV4-1, the J gene TRBJ2-7; TCRdb outputs TRBD1, but without DNA this stays unchecked. CDR3 length: 14 amino acids. CDR1 and CDR2 from the germline V gene are MGHRA and YSYEKL. CDR3 loop: CASSRPGDSYEQYF.

This rearrangement joins TRBV7-8 to TRBJ2-1. The CDR3 has 14 residues. CDR1 SGHVS and CDR2 FQNEAQ come from the germline V gene. The CDR3 sequence is CASSLALLGNEQFF.

The gene calls are TRBV19 and TRBJ1-1; the D call of TRBD1 rests on TCRdb alone, since no DNA is present to check it. The CDR3 has 15 residues. The germline V gene has CDR1 LNHDA and CDR2 SQIVND (reference sequence). CDR3 region: CASTPTGPMNTEAFF.

The chain combines TRBV20-1 with TRBJ2-1; there is no DNA to check the TCRdb D call of TRBD2. The CDR3 runs 16 residues. Germline loops: CDR1 DFQATT, CDR2 SNEGSKA (reference sequence). CDR3 loop: CSATQTSGRVENEQFF.

The V gene is TRBV9, the J gene TRBJ2-1; TCRdb lists TRBD2, though no DNA is available to test this call. Germline CDR1 is SGDLS and CDR2 is YYNGEE. The CDR3 totals 16 residues. The CDR3 sequence is CASSVTSARAGNEQFF. Full variable domain (rest looked up from reference TRBV9 and TRBJ2-1): DSGVTQTPKHLITATGQRVTLRCSPRSGDLSVYWYQQSLDQGLQFLIQYYNGEERAKGNILERFSAQQFPDLHSELNLSSLELGDSALYFCASSVTSARAGNEQFFGPGTRLTVL.